These 3 T cell receptor beta chains came from one sample sequenced in a study of blood T cell repertoires in COVID-19. Assay used: immunoSEQ multiplex PCR; TCRdb lists only in-frame clones, some missing. Here the sample spans some 300,000 clones, roughly 88% being singletons. The sequencing sample was made of PBMCs or T cells enriched from blood (not recorded which). The receptors come from a woman aged 25 to 39 who had recovered from COVID-19.

This chain joins TRBV2 and TRBJ2-3; the match to TRBD2 covers 12 bases. With 8 bases clipped from V and 6 bases from J, the junction kept 6 bases outside the gene matches. Germline loops: CDR1 SNHLY, CDR2 FYNNEI. This CDR3 has 14 amino acids. CDR3 coding DNA: TGTGCCAGCCCACTAGCGGGGGGCCAGGATACGCAGTATTTT. Its protein is CASPLAGGQDTQYF.

The genes are TRBV6-2 or TRBV6-3 and TRBJ2-1, with TRBD1 identical over 12 bases. V lost 5 bases to trimming and J lost 5 bases; unmatched junction nucleotides: 4. This CDR3 region has 15 residues. Germline CDR1 and CDR2: MNHEY and SVGEGT. The CDR3 nucleotides read TGTGCCAGCAGTAAATGGGACAGGGGGCACAATGAGCAGTTCTTC. This gives the protein CASSKWDRGHNEQFF.

Turning to this clone: One junction end does not reproduce the germline sequence, and a read error may be involved. This chain joins TRBV3-1 (or the pseudogene TRBV3-2) and TRBJ1-2; no definite D call. The CDR3 consists of 12 residues. Germline V gene data show CDR1 as LGHDT and CDR2 as YNNKEL (reference sequence). The CDR3 region has the DNA TGTGCCAGCAGCCAAGAGTCGAGCCGCCATGCATTC. Its protein is CASSQESSRHAF.